This entry lists 17 T cell receptor beta chains sequenced from one sample in a study of T cell responses to AZD1222 COVID-19 vaccine. The table came from immunoSEQ multiplex PCR; TCRdb's copy has only in-frame clones and leaves some out. The table has 75,000 to 100,000 clones, approximately 88% seen once. The sequencing used peripheral blood, collected on day 0 of AZD1222 vaccination. The receptors originated from an adult in good health.

The V and J genes are TRBV25-1 and TRBJ1-1, with D maybe TRBD1 (5 bases). This CDR3 contains 14 residues. Germline-derived CDR1 and CDR2 are MGHDK and SYGVNS. The ends were cut back, 0 bases at V and 4 bases at J, with 9 bases in the middle. The chain's CDR3 is CASSEYRGTTEAFF. Here the CDR3 DNA reads TGTGCCAGCAGTGAATATCGGGGGACCACTGAAGCTTTCTTT.

The chain carries TRBV9 and TRBJ2-7; 10 nucleotides align to TRBD2. CDR3 length: 16 residues. Losses at the gene ends were 0 bases for V and 2 bases for J; bases not matched to a gene: 5. Germline assignment: CDR1 SGDLS and CDR2 YYNGEE. The CDR3 bases are TGTGCCAGCAGCGTAGGGTCGGGACTAGCGACCTACGAGCAGTACTTC. Amino acids: CASSVGSGLATYEQYF.

The rearrangement links TRBV5-4 to TRBJ1-2; the D gene is possibly TRBD1 (5 bases). This CDR3 has 14 amino acids. The V end lost 0 bases, the J end lost 8 bases, and 14 bases lay between the germline ends. Looked up from germline, CDR1 is SGHNT and CDR2 is YYREEE (reference sequence). The CDR3 protein is CASSLEQPWGGYTF. Written as DNA, the CDR3 is TGTGCCAGCAGCTTGGAACAGCCCTGGGGGGGCTACACCTTC.

The chain joins TRBV12-3 or TRBV12-4 to TRBJ2-3; D remains ambiguous. The CDR3 has 11 amino acids. Trimming stripped 8 bases from V and 3 bases from J, with 6 bases between. The CDR3 DNA reads TGTGCCAGCTGCTTAACAGATACGCAGTATTTT. Its protein is CASCLTDTQYF.

This rearrangement joins TRBV19 to TRBJ2-3; D is possibly TRBD1 or TRBD2 (6 bases each). Trimming took off 6 bases at V and 1 base at J, with 11 bases between the two ends. The CDR3 extends over 14 amino acids. Germline V lookup: CDR1 LNHDA, CDR2 SQIVND (reference sequence). In DNA form, the CDR3 reads TGTGCCAGTAGGGCGGGGACACGCACAGATACGCAGTATTTT. Protein sequence: CASRAGTRTDTQYF.

The chain recombines TRBV28 with TRBJ1-3; D not resolved. V was shortened by 6 bases and J by 3 bases, with 12 bases between the two germline ends. CDR1 is MDHEN and CDR2 is SYDVKM in the germline V gene. CDR3 length: 14 residues. The CDR3 nucleotides read TGTGCCAGCAGCCCAGACACATTTGGAAACACCATATATTTT. It is translated as CASSPDTFGNTIYF.

The rearrangement joins TRBV29-1 to TRBJ1-4; 10 bases map to TRBD1. The J segment lost 5 bases and the V segment lost 3 bases, leaving 12 bases of the junction unmatched. Germline V gives CDR1 SQVTM, CDR2 ANQGSEA. The CDR3 runs to 17 residues. The CDR3 sequence is CSVDQLSDRGGNEKLFF. The CDR3 bases are TGCAGCGTTGACCAGCTTTCGGACAGGGGGGGAAATGAAAAACTGTTTTTT.

This chain connects TRBV19 to TRBJ1-3; a weak D match, TRBD1 (5 bases). CDR3 length: 14 amino acids. Germline CDR1 LNHDA, CDR2 SQIVND (reference sequence). V was cut by 3 bases and J by 2 bases, with 8 bases left in between. The chain's CDR3 is CASSIGGTGNTIYF. The CDR3 DNA follows: TGTGCCAGTAGTATTGGGGGTACTGGAAACACCATATATTTT.

The chain recombines TRBV24-1 with TRBJ2-7; TRBD1 aligns across 9 bases. V dropped 3 bases and J dropped 3; count of bases not matched to a gene: 5. The CDR3 runs to 15 residues. CDR1 is KGHDR, CDR2 SFDVKD, per germline. The CDR3 loop is CATSDPTGGSYEQYF. CDR3 nucleotides: TGTGCCACCAGTGATCCGACAGGGGGGAGCTACGAGCAGTACTTC.

The chain carries TRBV18 and TRBJ1-5, with D maybe TRBD1 (5 bases). V shed 6 bases and J shed 0 bases, with 18 bases lying between them. CDR1 and CDR2 (germline): KGHSH, LQKENI. The CDR3 has 17 residues. CDR3 protein: CASSSLGRAGSNQPQHF. CDR3 nucleotide sequence: TGTGCCAGCTCTTCGTTAGGCAGGGCGGGTAGCAATCAGCCCCAGCATTTT. Supplemented by reference TRBV18 and TRBJ1-5, the full variable domain reads NAGVMQNPRHLVRRRGQEARLRCSPMKGHSHVYWYRQLPEEGLKFMVYLQKENIIDESGMPKERFSAEFPKEGPSILRIQQVVRGDSAAYFCASSSLGRAGSNQPQHFGDGTRLSIL.

The chain recombines TRBV5-1 with TRBJ2-3; D unresolved. The germline V gene encodes CDR1 SGHRS and CDR2 YFSETQ. Between the trimmed V and J ends, which lost 2 bases and 2 bases, there was a span of 9 bases. The CDR3 totals 14 residues. CDR3 amino acids: CASSFTATTDTQYF. DNA for the CDR3: TGCGCCAGCAGCTTCACAGCTACCACAGATACGCAGTATTTT.

The chain is built from TRBV27 and TRBJ2-1, with 8 bases that match TRBD2. The CDR3 has 17 amino acids. J was trimmed by 7 bases and V by 1 base; bases with no gene match: 12. Germline CDR1 is MNHEY and CDR2 is SMNVEV (reference sequence). This CDR3 is CASSLYGGASGRNEQFF. DNA for the CDR3: TGTGCCAGCAGTTTATATGGGGGGGCGAGCGGGAGAAATGAGCAGTTCTTC.

This chain connects TRBV5-4 to TRBJ1-1; D unclear. V was trimmed by 0 bases and J by 0 bases, leaving 6 bases between them. Germline V gives CDR1 SGHNT, CDR2 YYREEE (reference sequence). The CDR3 covers 14 residues. CDR3 bases: TGTGCCAGCAGCTTGGAGCAGATGAACACTGAAGCTTTCTTT. It codes for CASSLEQMNTEAFF.

The V and J genes are TRBV7-9 and TRBJ2-7, with TRBD1 identical over 8 bases. Germline CDR1 reads SEHNR; CDR2 reads FQNEAQ (reference sequence). The CDR3 loop spans 14 amino acids. The J segment lost 4 bases and the V segment lost 4 bases, leaving 6 bases of the junction unmatched. The CDR3 loop reads CASSSGGKWYEQYF. The CDR3 region has the DNA TGTGCCAGCAGCTCAGGGGGCAAGTGGTACGAGCAGTACTTC.

The chain carries TRBV28 and TRBJ2-7; 7 bases are shared with TRBD2. This CDR3 region has 15 residues. J was trimmed by 0 bases and V by 6 bases; bases with no gene match: 8. Germline lookup yields CDR1 MDHEN and CDR2 SYDVKM. The CDR3 loop is CASSPWGGSSYEQYF. The CDR3 bases are TGTGCCAGCAGCCCCTGGGGGGGGAGCTCCTACGAGCAGTACTTC.

This clone has just one count. The gene calls are TRBV5-6 and TRBJ2-2; 9 bases are a match to TRBD2. The CDR3 loop spans 17 amino acids. Trimming at V came to 4 bases and at J to 3 bases, leaving 10 bases not matched to a gene. The germline V gene has CDR1 SGHDT and CDR2 YYEEEE. Written as DNA, the CDR3 is TGTGCCAGCAGCCAGGAAATTAGCGGGAGTTACACCGGGGAGCTGTTTTTT. Encoded protein: CASSQEISGSYTGELFF.

The V gene is TRBV6-2 or TRBV6-3, the J gene TRBJ2-3, with D possibly being TRBD1 or TRBD2 (5 bases each). The CDR3 is made up of 15 amino acids. Trimming stripped 0 bases from V and 0 bases from J, with 7 bases between. Germline CDR1 MNHEY, CDR2 SVGEGT. CDR3 sequence: CASSYSGPSTDTQYF. Here the CDR3 DNA reads TGTGCCAGCAGTTACTCGGGACCCAGCACAGATACGCAGTATTTT.